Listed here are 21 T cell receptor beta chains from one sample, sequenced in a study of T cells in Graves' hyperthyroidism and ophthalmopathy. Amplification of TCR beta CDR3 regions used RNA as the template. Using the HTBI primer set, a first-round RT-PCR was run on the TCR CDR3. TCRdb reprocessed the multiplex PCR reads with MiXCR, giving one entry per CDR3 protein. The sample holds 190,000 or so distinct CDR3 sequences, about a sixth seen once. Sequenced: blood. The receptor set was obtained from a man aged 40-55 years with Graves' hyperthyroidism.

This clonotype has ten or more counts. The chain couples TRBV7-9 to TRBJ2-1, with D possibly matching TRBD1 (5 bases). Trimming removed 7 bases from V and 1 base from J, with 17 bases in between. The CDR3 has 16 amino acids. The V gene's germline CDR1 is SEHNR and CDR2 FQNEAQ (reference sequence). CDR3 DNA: TGTGCCAGCACCTCCCAGACAGCCAGTTCCTACAATGAGCAGTTCTTC. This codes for CASTSQTASSYNEQFF.

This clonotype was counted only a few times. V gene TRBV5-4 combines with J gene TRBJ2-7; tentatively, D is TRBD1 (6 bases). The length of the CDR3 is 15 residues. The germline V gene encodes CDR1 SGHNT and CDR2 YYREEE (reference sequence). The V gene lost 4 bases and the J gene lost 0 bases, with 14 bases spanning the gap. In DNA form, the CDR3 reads TGTGCCAGCAGCGTCGGACAGATGAACTCCTACGAGCAGTACTTC. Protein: CASSVGQMNSYEQYF.

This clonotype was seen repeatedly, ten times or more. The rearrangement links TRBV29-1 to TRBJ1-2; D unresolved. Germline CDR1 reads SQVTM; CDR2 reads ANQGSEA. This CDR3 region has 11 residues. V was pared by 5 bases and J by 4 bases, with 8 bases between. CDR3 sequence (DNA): TGCAGCGTTCCAGATTTCTATGGCTACACCTTC. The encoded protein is CSVPDFYGYTF.

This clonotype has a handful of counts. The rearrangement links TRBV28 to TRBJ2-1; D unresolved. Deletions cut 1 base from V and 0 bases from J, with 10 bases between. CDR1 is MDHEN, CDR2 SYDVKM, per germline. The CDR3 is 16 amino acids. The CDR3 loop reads CASSLSRQSSYNEQFF. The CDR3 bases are TGTGCCAGCAGTTTATCGAGGCAGAGCTCCTACAATGAGCAGTTCTTC.

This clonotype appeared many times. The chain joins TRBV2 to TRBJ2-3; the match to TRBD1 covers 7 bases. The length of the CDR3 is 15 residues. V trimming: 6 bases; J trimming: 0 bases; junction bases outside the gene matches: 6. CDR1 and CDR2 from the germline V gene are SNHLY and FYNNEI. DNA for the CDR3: TGTGCCAGCAGCCACGGGACAGCTAGCACAGATACGCAGTATTTT. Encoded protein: CASSHGTASTDTQYF.

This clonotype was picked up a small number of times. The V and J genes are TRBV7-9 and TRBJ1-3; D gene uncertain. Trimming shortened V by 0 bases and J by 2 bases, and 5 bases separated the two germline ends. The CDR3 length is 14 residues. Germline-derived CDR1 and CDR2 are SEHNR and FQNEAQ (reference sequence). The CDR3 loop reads CASSLAGPGNTIYF. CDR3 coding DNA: TGTGCCAGCAGCTTAGCGGGTCCTGGAAACACCATATATTTT.

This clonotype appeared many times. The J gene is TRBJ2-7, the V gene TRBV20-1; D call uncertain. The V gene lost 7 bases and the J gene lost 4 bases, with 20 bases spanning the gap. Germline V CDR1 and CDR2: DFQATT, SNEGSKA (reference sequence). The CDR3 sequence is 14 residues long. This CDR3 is CSVNSPYLTYEQYF. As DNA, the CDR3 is TGCAGTGTAAACTCACCCTACCTCACTTACGAGCAGTACTTC.

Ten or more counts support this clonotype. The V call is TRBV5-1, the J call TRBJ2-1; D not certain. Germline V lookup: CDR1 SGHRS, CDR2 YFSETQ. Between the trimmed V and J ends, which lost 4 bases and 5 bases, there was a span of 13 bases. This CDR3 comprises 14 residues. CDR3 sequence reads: CASSIRTENNEQFF. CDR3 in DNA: TGCGCCAGCAGCATCCGGACCGAAAACAATGAGCAGTTCTTC.

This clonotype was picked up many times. The chain's CDR3 is CSALPVSTDTQYF. The DNA for the CDR3 is TGCAGTGCTCTTCCCGTTAGCACAGATACGCAGTATTTT. The V gene is TRBV20-1, the J gene TRBJ2-3; unclear D gene. The V end lost 5 bases, the J end lost 0 bases, and 9 bases lay between the germline ends. There are 13 residues in the CDR3. The germline gives CDR1 DFQATT, CDR2 SNEGSKA (reference sequence).

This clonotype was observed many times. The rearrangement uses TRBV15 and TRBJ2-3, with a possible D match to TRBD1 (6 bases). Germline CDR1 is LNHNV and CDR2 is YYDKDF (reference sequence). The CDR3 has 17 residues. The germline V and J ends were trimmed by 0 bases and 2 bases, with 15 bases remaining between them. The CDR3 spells CATSRDHPGQATDTQYF. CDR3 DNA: TGTGCCACCAGCAGAGATCATCCGGGACAAGCCACAGATACGCAGTATTTT.

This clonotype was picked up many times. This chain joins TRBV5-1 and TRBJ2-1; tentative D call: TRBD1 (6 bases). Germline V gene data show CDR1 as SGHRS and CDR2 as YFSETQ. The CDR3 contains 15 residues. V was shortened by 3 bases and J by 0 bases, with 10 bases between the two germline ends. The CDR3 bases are TGCGCCAGCAGCTGGGGGCGGGTCTCCTACAATGAGCAGTTCTTC. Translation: CASSWGRVSYNEQFF.

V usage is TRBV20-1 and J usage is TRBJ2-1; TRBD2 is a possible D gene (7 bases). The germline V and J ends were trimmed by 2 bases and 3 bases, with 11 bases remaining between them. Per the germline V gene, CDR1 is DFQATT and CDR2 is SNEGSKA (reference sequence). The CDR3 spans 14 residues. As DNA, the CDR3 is TGCAGTGCTAGAAGGGGGGGAGGCTACAATGAGCAGTTCTTC. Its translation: CSARRGGGYNEQFF.

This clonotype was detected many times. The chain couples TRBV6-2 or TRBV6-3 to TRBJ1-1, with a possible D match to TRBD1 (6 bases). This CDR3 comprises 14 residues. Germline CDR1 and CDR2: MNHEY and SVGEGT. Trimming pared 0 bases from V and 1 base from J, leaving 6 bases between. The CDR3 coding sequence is TGTGCCAGCAGTTACTCCAGGGGGAACACTGAAGCTTTCTTT. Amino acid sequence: CASSYSRGNTEAFF.

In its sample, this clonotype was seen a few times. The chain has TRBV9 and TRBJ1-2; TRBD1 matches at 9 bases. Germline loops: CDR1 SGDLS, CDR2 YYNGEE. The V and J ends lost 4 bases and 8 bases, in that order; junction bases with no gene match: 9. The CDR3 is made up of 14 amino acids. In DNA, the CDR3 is TGTGCCAGCAGCCCGCCCGGGACAGGGTTGGGCTACACCTTC. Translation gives CASSPPGTGLGYTF. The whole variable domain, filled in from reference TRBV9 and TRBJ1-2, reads DSGVTQTPKHLITATGQRVTLRCSPRSGDLSVYWYQQSLDQGLQFLIQYYNGEERAKGNILERFSAQQFPDLHSELNLSSLELGDSALYFCASSPPGTGLGYTFGSGTRLTVV.

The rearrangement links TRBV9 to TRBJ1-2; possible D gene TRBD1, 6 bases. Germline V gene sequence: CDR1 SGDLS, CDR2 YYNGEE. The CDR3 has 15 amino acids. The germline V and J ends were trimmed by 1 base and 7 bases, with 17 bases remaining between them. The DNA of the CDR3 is TGTGCCAGCAGCGTAACAGAAAGGGGGAACGGTGGCTACACCTTC. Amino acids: CASSVTERGNGGYTF.

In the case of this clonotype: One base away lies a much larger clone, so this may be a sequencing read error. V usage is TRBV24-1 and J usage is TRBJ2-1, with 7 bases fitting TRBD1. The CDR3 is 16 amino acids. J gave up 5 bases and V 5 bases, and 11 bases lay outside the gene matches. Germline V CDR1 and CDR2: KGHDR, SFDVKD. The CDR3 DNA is TGTGCCACCAGTGCCGGCGTGGGCAGGGGGAACAATGAGCAGTTCTTC. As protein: CATSAGVGRGNNEQFF.

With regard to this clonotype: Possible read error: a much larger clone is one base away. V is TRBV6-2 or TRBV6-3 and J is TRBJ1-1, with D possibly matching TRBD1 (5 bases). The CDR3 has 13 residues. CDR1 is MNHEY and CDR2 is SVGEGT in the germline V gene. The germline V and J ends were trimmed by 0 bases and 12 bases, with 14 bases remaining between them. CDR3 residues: CASSYSGQGATFF. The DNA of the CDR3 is TGTGCCAGCAGTTACTCGGGTCAGGGAGCGACTTTCTTT.

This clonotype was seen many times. The CDR3, as DNA: TGCAGTGCTAGGACAGGGGGCGCTGAGTACGAGCAGTACTTC. This encodes CSARTGGAEYEQYF. The chain carries TRBV20-1 and TRBJ2-7; 10 bases map to TRBD1. Per germline, CDR1 DFQATT and CDR2 SNEGSKA (reference sequence). The CDR3 contains 14 residues. V shed 3 bases and J 4 bases; nucleotides not matched to a gene: 6.

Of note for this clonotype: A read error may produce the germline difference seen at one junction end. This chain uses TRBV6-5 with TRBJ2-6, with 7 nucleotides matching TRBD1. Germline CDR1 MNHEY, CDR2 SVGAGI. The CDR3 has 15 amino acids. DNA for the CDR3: TGTGCCAGCTGTTATGACAGGGCCGGGGCCAACGTCCTGACTTTC. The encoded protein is CASCYDRAGANVLTF.

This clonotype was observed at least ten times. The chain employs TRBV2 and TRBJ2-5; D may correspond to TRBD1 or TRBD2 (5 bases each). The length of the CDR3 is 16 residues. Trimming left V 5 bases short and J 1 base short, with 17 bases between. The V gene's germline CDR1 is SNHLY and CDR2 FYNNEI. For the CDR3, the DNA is TGTGCCAGCAGTACCACACGACCGGGACCCCAAGAGACCCAGTACTTC. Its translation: CASSTTRPGPQETQYF. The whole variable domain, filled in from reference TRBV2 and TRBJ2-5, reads EPEVTQTPSHQVTQMGQEVILRCVPISNHLYFYWYRQILGQKVEFLVSFYNNEISEKSEIFDDQFSVERPDGSNFTLKIRSTKLEDSAMYFCASSTTRPGPQETQYFGPGTRLLVL.

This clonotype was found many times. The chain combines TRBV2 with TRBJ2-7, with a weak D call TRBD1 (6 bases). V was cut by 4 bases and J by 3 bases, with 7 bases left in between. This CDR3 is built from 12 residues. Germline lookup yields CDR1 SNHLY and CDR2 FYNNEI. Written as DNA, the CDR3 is TGTGCCAGCAGTGGAGGGGGCTACGAGCAGTACTTC. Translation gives CASSGGGYEQYF.